The entry below gives a single TCR beta chain sequence along with its context. Its antigen is unidentified. V shed 6 bases and J shed 1 base, with 16 bases lying between them. The CDR3 runs 15 residues. Germline V gene data show CDR1 as MDHEN and CDR2 as SYDVKM. 60 Vbeta and 13 Jbeta primers were used in PCR. Generated by immunoSEQ multiplex PCR, the TCRdb table keeps only in-frame clones and is missing some. Of 90,000 to 150,000 clones listed, 65% to 85% are singletons. These data originate in a study of cytomegalovirus exposure and HLA in healthy donors. On the study more broadly: An early release of data contained about 85 million unique TCRs, which came from HLA-typed donors.

Study results and limitations: Within an earlier analysis, most TCR beta V segments proved productive either about 87% or about 30% of the time. As a later analysis showed, a missense DCLRE1C variant was linked to trimming of TCR beta V- and J-genes. Reports state that TCR beta sequences accurately predicted most subjects' HLA-A and HLA-B alleles.

V gene TRBV28 combines with J gene TRBJ2-7, with D possibly being TRBD2 (5 bases). Specimen: PBMCs. The sequence derives from a woman between 40 and 55 years old in good health and CMV-seropositive. DNA for the CDR3: TGTGCCAGCAGACCAAACCTGGACTTATCCTACGAGCAGTACTTC. This translates into CASRPNLDLSYEQYF.